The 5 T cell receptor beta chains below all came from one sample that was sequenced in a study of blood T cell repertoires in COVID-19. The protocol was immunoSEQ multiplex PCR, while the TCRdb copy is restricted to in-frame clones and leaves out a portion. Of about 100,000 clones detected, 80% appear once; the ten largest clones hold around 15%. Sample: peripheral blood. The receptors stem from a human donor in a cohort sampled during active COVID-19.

CDR3 residues: CSASGGPGGAASPLHF. CDR3 sequence (DNA): TGCAGTGCTAGTGGAGGGCCGGGGGGGGCTGCTTCACCCCTCCACTTT. This chain joins TRBV20-1 and TRBJ1-6; D might be TRBD1 (6 bases). Looked up from germline, CDR1 is DFQATT and CDR2 is SNEGSKA (reference sequence). V was clipped by 3 bases and J by 9 bases, with 21 bases between them. This CDR3 has 16 amino acids.

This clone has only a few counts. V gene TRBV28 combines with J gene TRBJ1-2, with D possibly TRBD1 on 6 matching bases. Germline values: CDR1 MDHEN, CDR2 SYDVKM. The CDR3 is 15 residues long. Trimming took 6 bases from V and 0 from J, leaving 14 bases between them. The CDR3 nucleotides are TGTGCCAGCAGGGCAGCGGACAGCGCTAACTATGGCTACACCTTC. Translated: CASRAADSANYGYTF.

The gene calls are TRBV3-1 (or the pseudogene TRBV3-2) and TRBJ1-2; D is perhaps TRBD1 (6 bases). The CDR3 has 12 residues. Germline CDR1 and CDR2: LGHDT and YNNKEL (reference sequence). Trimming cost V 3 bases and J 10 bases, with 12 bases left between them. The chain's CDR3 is CASSHHRDDYTF. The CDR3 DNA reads TGTGCCAGCAGCCACCACAGGGACGACTACACCTTC.

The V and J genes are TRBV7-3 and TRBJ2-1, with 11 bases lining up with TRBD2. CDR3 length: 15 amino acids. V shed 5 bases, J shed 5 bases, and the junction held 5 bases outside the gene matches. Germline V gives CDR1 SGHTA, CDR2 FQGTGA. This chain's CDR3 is CASSLAGGSNNEQFF. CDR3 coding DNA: TGTGCCAGCAGCCTAGCGGGAGGCTCAAACAATGAGCAGTTCTTC. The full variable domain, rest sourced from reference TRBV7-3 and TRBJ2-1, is GAGVSQTPSNKVTEKGKYVELRCDPISGHTALYWYRQSLGQGPEFLIYFQGTGAADDSGLPNDRFFAVRPEGSVSTLKIQRTERGDSAVYLCASSLAGGSNNEQFFGPGTRLTVL.

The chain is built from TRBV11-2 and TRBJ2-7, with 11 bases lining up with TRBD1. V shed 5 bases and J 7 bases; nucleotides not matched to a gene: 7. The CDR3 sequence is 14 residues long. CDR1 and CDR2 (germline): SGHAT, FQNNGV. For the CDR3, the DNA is TGTGCCAGCAGCAACCCCGGGACAGGGGGTGAGCAGTACTTC. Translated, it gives CASSNPGTGGEQYF.